These T cell receptor beta chains were read from a single sample in a study of cytomegalovirus exposure and HLA in healthy donors. The protocol was immunoSEQ multiplex PCR, while the TCRdb copy is restricted to in-frame clones and leaves out a portion. Found here are over 65,000 clones, about four fifths of them singletons; the top ten hold just under 3%. Sequenced: PBMCs. The receptors were sampled from a woman in her twenties or thirties in good health and CMV-seronegative. Both conserved end residues are part of each CDR3. D genes are given only for firm matches. The listing skips clone size in some rows; elsewhere it reads once, few, many or a size class.

.	TRBV2	TRBD2	TRBJ2-1	15	CASPTSGGHYNEQFF	TGTGCCAGCCCCACTAGCGGGGGTCATTACAATGAGCAGTTCTTC
.	TRBV15	.	TRBJ2-3	13	CATSRGPVDTQYF	TGTGCCACCAGCAGAGGGCCTGTAGATACGCAGTATTTT
.	TRBV11-1	.	TRBJ1-4	16	CASSSKRQSTNEKLFF	TGTGCCAGCAGCTCAAAAAGACAGTCGACTAATGAAAAACTGTTTTTT
.	TRBV21-1	.	TRBJ1-1	16	CASSKALSGSGGAAFF	TGTGCCAGCAGCAAAGCGCTTTCGGGGTCGGGGGGGGCAGCTTTCTTT
.	TRBV4-3	.	TRBJ1-6	15	CASSRRDYDNSPLHF	TGCGCCAGCAGCCGCAGGGATTACGATAATTCACCCCTCCACTTT
.	TRBV11-3	.	TRBJ2-1	13	CASSLWSAGEQFF	TGTGCCAGCAGCTTATGGAGCGCCGGTGAGCAGTTCTTC
.	TRBV11-3	TRBD1	TRBJ2-7	16	CASSLVATGAFYEQYF	TGTGCCAGCAGCTTAGTTGCGACAGGGGCCTTCTACGAGCAGTACTTC
.	TRBV25-1	TRBD1	TRBJ2-2	13	CASSPGGTGELFF	TGTGCCAGCAGCCCAGGGGGCACCGGGGAGCTGTTTTTT
.	TRBV6-1	.	TRBJ1-1	14	CASSEDIVNTEAFF	TGTGCCAGCAGTGAAGATATCGTGAACACTGAAGCTTTCTTT
.	TRBV11-3	.	TRBJ1-6	16	CASSLFPQELNSPLHF	TGTGCCAGCAGCTTATTTCCACAGGAACTCAATTCACCCCTCCACTTT
.	TRBV10-3	TRBD1	TRBJ2-7	14	CAISEDRGKSEQYF	TGTGCCATCAGTGAGGACAGGGGGAAGAGCGAGCAGTACTTC
.	TRBV7-2	TRBD1	TRBJ1-5	15	CASSFGTGYNQPQHF	TGTGCCAGCAGCTTTGGGACAGGGTATAATCAGCCCCAGCATTTT
.	TRBV4-2	.	TRBJ2-1	16	CASSQDATGVEKKQFF	TGTGCCAGCAGCCAAGATGCGACGGGGGTTGAAAAGAAGCAGTTCTTC
.	TRBV15	.	TRBJ1-4	15	CATSRDLLRSEKLFF	TGTGCCACCAGCAGAGATCTGTTACGGAGTGAAAAACTGTTTTTT
.	TRBV5-6	TRBD1	TRBJ2-2	15	CASSWTGEESGELFF	TGTGCCAGCAGCTGGACAGGGGAGGAGTCCGGGGAGCTGTTTTTT
.	TRBV7-8	TRBD1	TRBJ1-1	14	CASSLDWGTAEAFF	TGTGCCAGCAGCTTAGATTGGGGGACAGCTGAAGCTTTCTTT
.	TRBV4-3	.	TRBJ1-4	17	CASSQAPGGRGVEKLFF	TGCGCCAGCAGCCAAGCTCCCGGGGGGCGGGGTGTTGAAAAACTGTTTTTT
.	TRBV5-1	.	TRBJ2-7	14	CASSNGHSSYEQYF	TGCGCCAGCAGCAATGGACACAGCTCCTACGAGCAGTACTTC
.	TRBV2	.	TRBJ1-1	15	CASPAVSIGDTEAFF	TGTGCCAGCCCAGCCGTATCCATAGGGGACACTGAAGCTTTCTTT
.	TRBV19	TRBD1	TRBJ2-7	14	CASSSDRGSYEQYF	TGTGCCAGTAGTTCGGACAGGGGAAGCTACGAGCAGTACTTC
.	TRBV14	TRBD2	TRBJ2-1	20	CASSQGRGAGAPLTYNEQFF	TGTGCCAGCAGCCAAGGGAGGGGAGCGGGGGCCCCGCTGACCTACAATGAGCAGTTCTTC
.	TRBV7-2	.	TRBJ1-1	14	CASSFDVGKPEAFF	TGTGCCAGCAGCTTTGACGTCGGGAAGCCTGAAGCTTTCTTT
.	TRBV6-1	.	TRBJ1-3	13	CASSRTTGNTIYF	TGTGCCAGCAGTAGGACTACTGGAAACACCATATATTTT
.	TRBV28	.	TRBJ1-5	16	CASSSHPDSSNQPQHF	TGTGCCAGCAGTTCACACCCTGACAGTAGCAATCAGCCCCAGCATTTT
.	TRBV6-5	TRBD1	TRBJ2-7	14	CASSYLGQDPEQYF	TGTGCCAGCAGTTACCTAGGACAGGACCCCGAGCAGTACTTC
.	TRBV29-1	TRBD1	TRBJ1-1	13	CSVDRGLVTEAFF	TGCAGCGTTGACAGGGGGCTGGTCACTGAAGCTTTCTTT
.	TRBV6-5	TRBD2	TRBJ2-3	14	CASRTSGGMATQYF	TGTGCCAGCAGGACTAGCGGGGGGATGGCTACGCAGTATTTT
.	TRBV10-1	.	TRBJ1-1	14	CASSDYFEATEAFF	TGCGCCAGCAGTGATTATTTTGAGGCCACTGAAGCTTTCTTT
few	TRBV28	.	TRBJ1-3	16	CASSLRRVISGNTIYF	TGTGCCAGCAGTCTAAGACGGGTGATATCTGGAAACACCATATATTTT
.	TRBV5-1	TRBD1	TRBJ2-1	15	CASSFRTGDSSEQFF	TGCGCCAGCAGCTTCCGGACAGGGGATAGCAGTGAGCAGTTCTTC
once	TRBV10-3	TRBD1	TRBJ1-3	16	CAIWGGTGESGNTIYF	TGTGCCATCTGGGGAGGGACAGGGGAATCTGGAAACACCATATATTTT
.	TRBV25-1	TRBD1	TRBJ1-2	13	CASSARGLYGYTF	TGTGCCAGCAGTGCCAGGGGGCTGTATGGCTACACCTTC
.	TRBV4-3	.	TRBJ1-3	16	CASSQDRRQSGNTIYF	TGCGCCAGCAGCCAAGATAGGCGGCAGTCTGGAAACACCATATATTTT
once	TRBV10-3	TRBD1	TRBJ1-2	14	CAIRDRGEGYGYTF	TGTGCCATCAGGGACAGGGGAGAGGGCTATGGCTACACCTTC
.	TRBV7-2	.	TRBJ2-3	15	CASSLESSGIDTQYF	TGTGCCAGCAGCTTAGAATCTAGTGGCATAGATACGCAGTATTTT
.	TRBV11-2	TRBD1	TRBJ1-3	15	CASSRDRAPGNTIYF	TGTGCCAGCAGTCGGGACAGGGCCCCTGGAAACACCATATATTTT
.	TRBV5-1	TRBD1	TRBJ1-2	15	CASSPKTGHDYGYTF	TGCGCCAGCAGCCCTAAGACAGGGCATGACTATGGCTACACCTTC
.	TRBV14	TRBD1	TRBJ2-5	14	CASSLGQRQETQYF	TGTGCCAGCAGCCTGGGACAGCGACAAGAGACCCAGTACTTC
.	TRBV4-2	TRBD2	TRBJ2-2	15	CASSPMSGGPGELFF	TGTGCCAGCAGCCCAATGAGCGGGGGGCCCGGGGAGCTGTTTTTT
.	TRBV7-7	.	TRBJ2-2	13	CASSPTSSGELFF	TGTGCCAGCAGTCCTACTAGTTCCGGGGAGCTGTTTTTT
.	TRBV27	TRBD2	TRBJ2-3	19	CASSLEAPGTSGFADTQYF	TGTGCCAGCAGTTTAGAGGCCCCTGGGACTAGCGGTTTCGCGGATACGCAGTATTTT
.	TRBV11-3	.	TRBJ2-2	14	CASSFTTANGELFF	TGTGCCAGCAGCTTTACAACAGCTAACGGGGAGCTGTTTTTT
.	TRBV4-1	.	TRBJ1-2	15	CASSQDETAIYGYTF	TGCGCCAGCAGCCAAGATGAGACAGCGATCTATGGCTACACCTTC
.	TRBV13	.	TRBJ1-6	16	CASRITGKTPNSPLHF	TGTGCCAGCAGAATTACAGGGAAGACCCCGAATTCACCCCTCCACTTT
.	TRBV10-2	TRBD1	TRBJ2-4	13	CASSWDSKNIQYF	TGCGCCAGCAGTTGGGACAGCAAAAACATTCAGTACTTC
few	TRBV6-1	TRBD1	TRBJ2-3	14	CASTLDRGRDTQYF	TGTGCCAGCACCCTAGACAGGGGGCGGGATACGCAGTATTTT
.	TRBV21-1	.	TRBJ1-2	19	CASSKEKSVWGRLFCGYTF	TGTGCCAGCAGCAAAGAGAAGTCGGTCTGGGGGCGGCTTTTCTGTGGCTACACCTTC
.	TRBV14	TRBD1	TRBJ2-5	17	CASSQRDRGRPIETQYF	TGTGCCAGCAGCCAACGAGACAGGGGGCGCCCGATAGAGACCCAGTACTTC
.	TRBV5-1	.	TRBJ1-3	14	CASSLEQYGNTIYF	TGCGCCAGCAGCTTGGAACAGTACGGAAACACCATATATTTT
few	TRBV30	TRBD1	TRBJ1-4	13	CAWRGQGGEKLFF	TGTGCCTGGAGGGGACAGGGAGGAGAAAAACTGTTTTTT
once	TRBV6-6	.	TRBJ1-2	14	CASSLDSPNYGYTF	TGTGCCAGCAGTTTGGACAGTCCTAACTATGGCTACACCTTC
few	TRBV9	TRBD2	TRBJ2-2	18	CASSLSGLAGGVTGELFF	TGTGCCAGCAGCCTCTCCGGACTAGCGGGGGGGGTCACCGGGGAGCTGTTTTTT
.	TRBV10-3	TRBD1	TRBJ2-5	14	CAISTGTGKETQYF	TGTGCCATCAGTACCGGGACAGGCAAAGAGACCCAGTACTTC